This record concerns one T cell receptor beta chain sequence. The sample belongs to a study of blood T cell repertoires in COVID-19. At the level of the study: Sites across the United States, Italy and Spain contributed samples from acute and convalescent COVID-19.

Germline lookup yields CDR1 GTSNPN and CDR2 SVGIG (reference sequence). This CDR3 spans 11 amino acids. Trimming removed 5 bases from V and 3 bases from J, with 7 bases in between. Recovered status applied to Cohort 3 donors who had two consecutive negative PCRs. It also applied to those with clearance or with symptom resolution. Measured with immunoSEQ multiplex PCR; TCRdb has only the in-frame clones, and not every one. This sample has 250,000 to 350,000 clones, with 80% to 90% found just once. The chain is built from TRBV30 and TRBJ1-1; possible D gene TRBD1, 5 bases. The TCR sequence derives from a woman aged 25 to 39 who had recovered from COVID-19. Input material: PBMCs or T cells enriched from blood (not recorded which). The CDR3 here is CAWAGYTEAFF. The CDR3 coding sequence is TGTGCCTGGGCAGGGTACACTGAAGCTTTCTTT.